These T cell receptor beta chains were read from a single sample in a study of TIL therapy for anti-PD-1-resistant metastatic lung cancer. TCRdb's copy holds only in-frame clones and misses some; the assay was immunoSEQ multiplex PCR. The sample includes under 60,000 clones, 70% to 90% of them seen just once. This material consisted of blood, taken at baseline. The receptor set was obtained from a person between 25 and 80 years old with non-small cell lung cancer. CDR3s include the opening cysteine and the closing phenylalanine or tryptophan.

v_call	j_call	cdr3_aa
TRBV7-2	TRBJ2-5	CASNFRAGSIQETQYF
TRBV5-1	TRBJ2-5	CASSFQETQYF
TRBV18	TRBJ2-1	CASSPRRNEQFF
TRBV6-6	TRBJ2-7	CASTSGTGSYEQYF
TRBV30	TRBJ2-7	CAWSVGGEQYF
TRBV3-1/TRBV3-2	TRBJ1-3	CACQSRGNTIYF
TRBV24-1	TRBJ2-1	CATTSHSYNEQFF
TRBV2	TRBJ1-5	CASSEGLSNQPQHF
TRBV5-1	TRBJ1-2	CASSVGEGYTF
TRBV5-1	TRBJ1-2	CASSLAVGGGRGYTF
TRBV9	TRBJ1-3	CASSVGGDGNTIYF
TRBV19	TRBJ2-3	CASSTRTSGIADTQYF
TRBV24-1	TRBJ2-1	CATSDLGGPYNEQFF
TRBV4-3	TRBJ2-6	CASSQGTGPSGANVLTF
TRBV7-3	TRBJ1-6	CASSLLGFNSPLHF
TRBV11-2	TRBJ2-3	CASSLDWDPQGDTQYF
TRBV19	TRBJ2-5	CASSMPTGTGVGETQYF
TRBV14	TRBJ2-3	CARGAYPSTDTQYF
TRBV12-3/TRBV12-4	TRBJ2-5	CASSGSSHQYF
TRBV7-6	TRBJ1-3	CATSWALGNTIYF
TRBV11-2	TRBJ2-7	CASSFGPGLGVYEQYF
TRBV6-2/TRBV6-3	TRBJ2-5	CASNPGTSGGAPQETQYF
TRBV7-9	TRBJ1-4	CASSFLDRAGKLFF
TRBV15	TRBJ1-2	CATSGGRREGYTF
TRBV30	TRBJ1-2	CAWSEVYGYTF
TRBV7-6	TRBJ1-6	CASSLRGQGGSPLHF
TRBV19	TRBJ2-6	CASRTGAPAGANVLTF
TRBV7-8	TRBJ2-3	CASSPLTSGAPTDTQYF
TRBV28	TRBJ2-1	CASSFQGLSRSNEQFF
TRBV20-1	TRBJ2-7	CSAGGGEQYF
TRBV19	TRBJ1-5	CASSRGPGGDQPQHF
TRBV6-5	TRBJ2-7	CASSLSWASYEQYF
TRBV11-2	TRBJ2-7	CASSLSTYEQYF
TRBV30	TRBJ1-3	CALQGDQLGNTIYF
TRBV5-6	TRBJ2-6	CASSLQGYGANVLTF
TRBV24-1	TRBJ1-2	CATSDPGQGTDGYTF
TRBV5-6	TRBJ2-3	CASSYPLAGGPADTQYF
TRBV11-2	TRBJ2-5	CASSLEASGGAWYF
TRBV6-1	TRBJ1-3	CASSESGNSGNTIYF
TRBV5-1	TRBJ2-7	CASSSATGAISYEQYF
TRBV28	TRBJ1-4	CASSPDRVNEKLFF
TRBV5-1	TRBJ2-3	CASSLGGTSGRGDTQYF
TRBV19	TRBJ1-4	CASSIRREKLFF
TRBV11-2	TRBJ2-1	CASSFPSGAEQFF
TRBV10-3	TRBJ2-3	CAINERGGKGTQYF
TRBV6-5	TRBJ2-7	CASRINNEQYF
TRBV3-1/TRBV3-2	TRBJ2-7	CASNMRSGTYEQYF
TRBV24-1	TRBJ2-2	CATSDRNLNTGELFF
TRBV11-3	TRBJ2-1	CASSLDRGSYNEQFF
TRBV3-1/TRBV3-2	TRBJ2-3	CASSPSHGDTQYF
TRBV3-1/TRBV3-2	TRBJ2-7	CASSQDLVLNEQYF
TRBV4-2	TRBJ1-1	CASSQVFRGQGDTEAFF
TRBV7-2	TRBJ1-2	CASTQGQGAHYGYTF
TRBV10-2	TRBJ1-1	CASSESIRGTEAFF